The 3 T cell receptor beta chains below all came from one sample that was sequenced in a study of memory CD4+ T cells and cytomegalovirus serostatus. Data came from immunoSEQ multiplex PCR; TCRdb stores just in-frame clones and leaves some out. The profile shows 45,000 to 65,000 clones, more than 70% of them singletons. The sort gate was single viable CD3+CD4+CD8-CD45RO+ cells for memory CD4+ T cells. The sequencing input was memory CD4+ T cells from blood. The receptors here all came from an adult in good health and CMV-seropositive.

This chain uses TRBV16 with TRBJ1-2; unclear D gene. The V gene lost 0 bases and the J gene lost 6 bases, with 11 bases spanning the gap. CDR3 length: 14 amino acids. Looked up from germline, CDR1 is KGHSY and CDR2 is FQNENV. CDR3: CASSQSGRTHGYTF. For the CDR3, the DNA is TGTGCCAGCAGCCAATCTGGAAGAACCCATGGCTACACCTTC.

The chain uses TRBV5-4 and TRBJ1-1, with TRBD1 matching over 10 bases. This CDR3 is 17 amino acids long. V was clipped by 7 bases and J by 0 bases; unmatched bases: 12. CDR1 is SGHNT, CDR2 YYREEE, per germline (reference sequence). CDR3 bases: TGTGCCAGCGCTATCCCGGGACAGGGGCCGATGAACACTGAAGCTTTCTTT. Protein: CASAIPGQGPMNTEAFF. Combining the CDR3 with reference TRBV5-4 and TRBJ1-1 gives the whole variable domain ETGVTQSPTHLIKTRGQQVTLRCSSQSGHNTVSWYQQALGQGPQFIFQYYREEENGRGNFPPRFSGLQFPNYSSELNVNALELDDSALYLCASAIPGQGPMNTEAFFGQGTRLTVV.

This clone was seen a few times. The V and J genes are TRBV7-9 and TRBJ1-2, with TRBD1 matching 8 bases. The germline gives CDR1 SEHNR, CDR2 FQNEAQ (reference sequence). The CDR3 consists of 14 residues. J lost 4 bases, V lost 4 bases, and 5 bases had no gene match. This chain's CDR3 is CASSYSTGVYGYTF. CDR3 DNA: TGTGCCAGCAGCTATTCGACAGGGGTCTATGGCTACACCTTC.